What follows describes a single T cell receptor beta chain. Original processing methods: Counts of nucleated cells, estimated from reference gene primer amplification, were obtained. Clones were read by immunoSEQ multiplex PCR, and TCRdb kept only the in-frame ones, dropping some. The DNA gave D and trimming, while V, J and clone size come from that table. Of more than 200,000 clones in the sample, about 80% were seen once. The source of the sample is a study of blood T cell repertoires in COVID-19. Study summary: PBMCs, B-cell-depleted T cells, or T cells provided the cDNA or gDNA that made up the material.

This sequence was found in a middle-aged man with active or convalescent COVID-19. Sequenced sample: peripheral blood.

DNA for the CDR3: TGTGCCTCCGGTGAGCAGGCCACTGAAGCTTTCTTT. Its translation is CASGEQATEAFF. The rearrangement links TRBV30 to TRBJ1-1; D is unclear. The CDR3 contains 12 residues. V lost 7 bases to trimming and J lost 4 bases, with 13 bases between them. Germline V gene sequence: CDR1 GTSNPN, CDR2 SVGIG (reference sequence).